This TCR beta chain was captured by sequencing in a study of T cell responses to AZD1222 COVID-19 vaccine. Method: immunoSEQ multiplex PCR; TCRdb's copy keeps in-frame clones and lacks some. The sample yields over 130,000 clones, around 90% seen once. CDR1 and CDR2 from the germline V gene are LNHDA and SQIVND (reference sequence). The trim removed 4 bases at V and 5 bases at J, leaving 8 bases unmatched. This CDR3 has 15 amino acids. The chain joins TRBV19 to TRBJ2-5, with 9 bases fitting TRBD1. This clonotype was sampled from an adult who received the AZD1222 COVID-19 vaccine. Material: peripheral blood, obtained 28 days after the second AZD1222 dose. The chain's CDR3 is CASSTTGGRGETQYF. In nucleotides, the CDR3 is TGTGCCAGTAGTACGACAGGGGGTCGAGGGGAGACCCAGTACTTC.